The 17 T cell receptor beta chains in this list originate from one sample, sequenced in a study of shared clonotypes between healthy human individuals. Assay used: immunoSEQ multiplex PCR; TCRdb lists only in-frame clones, some missing. This table has 2 million to 2.5 million clones, 90% to 97% appearing once. The sequenced material came from naive CD4+ T cells sorted from blood. Subset meaning: CD45RA+ positively selected. These receptors all stem from a man between 18 and 29 years old in good health.

This clone was counted a few times. The chain couples TRBV5-1 to TRBJ1-1; D uncertain. The CDR3 contains 13 residues. CDR1 is SGHRS, CDR2 YFSETQ, per germline. Trimming removed 7 bases at V and 4 bases at J, with 14 bases between. The CDR3 DNA follows: TGCGCCAGCTATGGTTCGATAGGCACTGAAGCTTTCTTT. Its protein is CASYGSIGTEAFF.

The chain is built from TRBV19 and TRBJ1-5; maybe TRBD1 (5 bases). Germline lookup yields CDR1 LNHDA and CDR2 SQIVND (reference sequence). The CDR3 consists of 16 residues. Trimming stripped 2 bases from V and 1 base from J, with 12 bases between. The CDR3: CASSIPGVRSNQPQHF. CDR3 DNA sequence: TGTGCCAGTAGTATACCGGGGGTGAGGAGCAATCAGCCCCAGCATTTT.

The chain is built from TRBV10-3 and TRBJ2-3; D is perhaps TRBD2 (7 bases). From germline, CDR1 is ENHRY and CDR2 SYGVKD. The V and J ends lost 3 bases and 6 bases respectively, with 22 bases between them. CDR3 length equals 17 residues. The chain's CDR3 is CAISDPSEGGVADTQYF. In DNA, the CDR3 is TGTGCCATCAGTGACCCCAGCGAGGGGGGGGTCGCGGATACGCAGTATTTT.

This clone was seen once. J is TRBJ2-5 and V is TRBV12-5; TRBD1 agrees at 10 bases. Germline values: CDR1 LGHNT, CDR2 FRNRAP. The CDR3 runs 16 residues. V lost 7 bases and J lost 4; bases outside the gene matches: 12. CDR3 in DNA: TGTGCTAGTGCCCTCCGTCGGGACAGGGGTTCAGAGACCCAGTACTTC. Translating gives CASALRRDRGSETQYF. The whole variable domain, filled in from reference TRBV12-5 and TRBJ2-5, reads DARVTQTPRHKVTEMGQEVTMRCQPILGHNTVFWYRQTMMQGLELLAYFRNRAPLDDSGMPKDRFSAEMPDATLATLKIQPSEPRDSAVYFCASALRRDRGSETQYFGPGTRLLVL.

V gene TRBV6-5 combines with J gene TRBJ2-3; the match to TRBD1 covers 7 bases. V lost 5 bases and J lost 0; bases outside the gene matches: 5. Germline lookup yields CDR1 MNHEY and CDR2 SVGAGI. The CDR3 covers 15 residues. The CDR3 spells CASSHRQGSTDTQYF. Written as DNA, the CDR3 is TGTGCCAGCAGTCATCGACAGGGAAGCACAGATACGCAGTATTTT.

The chain links TRBV4-3 to TRBJ2-2; 10 positions agree with TRBD2. The CDR3 has 17 amino acids. From germline, CDR1 is LGHNA and CDR2 YSLEER. V lost 1 base and J lost 3; bases outside the gene matches: 5. Written as DNA, the CDR3 is TGCGCCAGCAGCCAAGTCAGCGGGAGGGCTTACACCGGGGAGCTGTTTTTT. This gives the protein CASSQVSGRAYTGELFF.

This rearrangement joins TRBV5-1 to TRBJ2-2, with 7 nucleotides matching TRBD1. The J segment lost 6 bases and the V segment lost 4 bases, leaving 9 bases of the junction unmatched. CDR1 and CDR2 (germline): SGHRS, YFSETQ. The CDR3 length is 15 residues. The CDR3 region is CASSQQGPPAGELFF. CDR3 bases: TGCGCCAGCAGCCAACAGGGGCCCCCGGCCGGGGAGCTGTTTTTT.

This chain links TRBV9 with TRBJ2-1, with 7 bases lining up with TRBD1. CDR1 is SGDLS, CDR2 YYNGEE, per germline. There are 14 residues in the CDR3. With 4 bases clipped from V and 10 bases from J, the junction kept 11 bases outside the gene matches. CDR3 in amino acids: CASSPRTGLREQFF. The CDR3 DNA reads TGTGCCAGCAGCCCCCGGACAGGATTAAGGGAGCAGTTCTTC.

The V call is TRBV5-6, the J call TRBJ2-3; 11 nucleotides match TRBD1. With V trimmed by 4 bases and J by 4 bases, 5 bases remained unmatched. CDR3 length: 15 residues. Germline CDR1 is SGHDT and CDR2 is YYEEEE. The DNA of the CDR3 is TGTGCCAGCAGCCTGGGGACAGGGGGATCAGATACGCAGTATTTT. Its protein product is CASSLGTGGSDTQYF.

Only one count was recorded for this clone. The junction departs from germline at one end; a sequencing error may be responsible. The V and J genes are TRBV10-3 and TRBJ2-5; TRBD2 aligns across 7 bases. The CDR3 loop spans 13 amino acids. The germline V gene has CDR1 ENHRY and CDR2 SYGVKD. The CDR3 DNA sequence: TGTGCCATCAATGAGGGCGGGGGAGAGACCCAGTACTTC. This gives the protein CAINEGGGETQYF.

This clone was observed once. The V gene is TRBV2, the J gene TRBJ2-3; 9 bases line up with TRBD2. The CDR3 contains 16 residues. With V trimmed by 4 bases and J by 5 bases, 10 bases remained unmatched. Germline CDR1 reads SNHLY; CDR2 reads FYNNEI. The CDR3 reads CASSGARGRAQDTQYF. As DNA, the CDR3 is TGTGCCAGCAGTGGGGCGCGCGGGAGGGCCCAAGATACGCAGTATTTT.

The V gene is TRBV7-9, the J gene TRBJ2-5; either TRBD1 or TRBD2 may fit D (6 bases each). CDR3 length: 15 residues. Trimming pared 1 base from V and 2 bases from J, leaving 11 bases between. CDR1 and CDR2 from the germline V gene are SEHNR and FQNEAQ (reference sequence). This CDR3 reads CASSLDGGRQETQYF. In DNA form, the CDR3 reads TGTGCCAGCAGCTTAGATGGGGGGCGGCAAGAGACCCAGTACTTC.

In DNA form, the CDR3 reads TGTGGGGGTTCGCCGGCCGTCAATCAGCCCCAGCATTTT. Residues: CGGSPAVNQPQHF. The chain employs TRBV6-1 and TRBJ1-5; unclear D gene. CDR3 size: 13 residues. Germline V gene data show CDR1 as MNHNS and CDR2 as SASEGT.

Turning to this clone: The sample holds other DNA sequences that translate to the same CDR3. This chain links TRBV5-1 with TRBJ1-2; D not resolved. Between the trimmed V and J ends, which lost 0 bases and 4 bases, there was a span of 4 bases. This CDR3 has 12 amino acids. Germline V gene sequence: CDR1 SGHRS, CDR2 YFSETQ. CDR3 amino acids: CASSLDSYGYTF. The CDR3 bases are TGCGCCAGCAGCTTGGACAGCTATGGCTACACCTTC.

J is TRBJ2-3 and V is TRBV25-1; 8 bases agree with TRBD2. This CDR3 spans 16 amino acids. Germline V gives CDR1 MGHDK, CDR2 SYGVNS. After removal of 2 bases from V and 2 bases from J, the junction contained 6 bases not matched to a gene. CDR3 protein: CASSEVRGGVTDTQYF. CDR3 bases: TGTGCCAGCAGTGAAGTTCGGGGGGGTGTCACAGATACGCAGTATTTT.

This sequence joins TRBV11-2 and TRBJ2-5, with 8 bases fitting TRBD2. Germline CDR1 reads SGHAT; CDR2 reads FQNNGV. The CDR3 is 15 amino acids. The trim removed 1 base at V and 8 bases at J, leaving 9 bases unmatched. The CDR3 nucleotides are TGTGCCAGCAGCTTAGGGTCCGTACTAGCGGAAACCCAGTACTTC. It codes for CASSLGSVLAETQYF.

This clone was seen once. The V gene is TRBV5-5, the J gene TRBJ2-3; no clear D gene. Germline CDR1 and CDR2: SGHKS and YYEKEE (reference sequence). V was cut by 1 base and J by 3 bases, with 3 bases left in between. This CDR3 is built from 12 residues. The CDR3: CASSLWTDTQYF. The CDR3 bases are TGTGCCAGCAGCTTGTGGACAGATACGCAGTATTTT.